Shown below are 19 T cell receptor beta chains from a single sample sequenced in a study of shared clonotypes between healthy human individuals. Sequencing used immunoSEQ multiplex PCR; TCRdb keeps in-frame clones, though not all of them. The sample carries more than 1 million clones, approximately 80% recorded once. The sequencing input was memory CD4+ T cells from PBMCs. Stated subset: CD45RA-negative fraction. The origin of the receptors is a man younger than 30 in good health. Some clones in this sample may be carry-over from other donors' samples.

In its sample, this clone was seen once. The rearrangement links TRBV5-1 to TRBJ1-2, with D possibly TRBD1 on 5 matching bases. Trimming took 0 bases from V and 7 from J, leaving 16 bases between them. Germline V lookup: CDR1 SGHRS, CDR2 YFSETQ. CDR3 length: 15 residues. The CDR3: CASSLEGTVLTGYTF. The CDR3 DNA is TGCGCCAGCAGCTTGGAAGGGACCGTGCTTACTGGCTACACCTTC. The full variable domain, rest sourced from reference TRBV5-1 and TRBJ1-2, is KAGVTQTPRYLIKTRGQQVTLSCSPISGHRSVSWYQQTPGQGLQFLFEYFSETQRNKGNFPGRFSGRQFSNSRSEMNVSTLELGDSALYLCASSLEGTVLTGYTFGSGTRLTVV.

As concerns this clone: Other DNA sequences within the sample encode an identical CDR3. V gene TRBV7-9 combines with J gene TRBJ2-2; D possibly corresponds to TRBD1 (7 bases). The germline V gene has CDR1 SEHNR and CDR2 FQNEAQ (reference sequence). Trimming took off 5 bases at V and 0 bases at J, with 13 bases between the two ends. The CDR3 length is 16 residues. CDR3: CASSLGGGTNTGELFF. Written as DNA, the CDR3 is TGTGCCAGCAGCCTAGGGGGCGGGACGAACACCGGGGAGCTGTTTTTT.

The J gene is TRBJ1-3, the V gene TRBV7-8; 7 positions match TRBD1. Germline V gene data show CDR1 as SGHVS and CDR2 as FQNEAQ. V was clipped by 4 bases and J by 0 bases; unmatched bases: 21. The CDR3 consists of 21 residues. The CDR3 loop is CASSSRPRQGIPQDSGNTIYF. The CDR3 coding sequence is TGTGCCAGCAGCTCCAGACCGAGACAGGGAATACCACAAGACTCTGGAAACACCATATATTTT.

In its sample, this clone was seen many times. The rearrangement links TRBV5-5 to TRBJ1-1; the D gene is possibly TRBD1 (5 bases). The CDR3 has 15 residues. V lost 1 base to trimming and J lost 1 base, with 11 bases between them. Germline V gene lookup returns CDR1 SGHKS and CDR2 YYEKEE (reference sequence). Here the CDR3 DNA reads TGTGCCAGCAGCTTGTTTCCGGGGCCGAACACTGAAGCTTTCTTT. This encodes CASSLFPGPNTEAFF.

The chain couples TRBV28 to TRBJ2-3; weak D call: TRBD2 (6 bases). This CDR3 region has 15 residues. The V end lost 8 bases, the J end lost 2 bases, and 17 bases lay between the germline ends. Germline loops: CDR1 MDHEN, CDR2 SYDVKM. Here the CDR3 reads CASGFRRATTDTQYF. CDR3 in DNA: TGTGCCAGCGGGTTTCGGAGGGCCACCACAGATACGCAGTATTTT.

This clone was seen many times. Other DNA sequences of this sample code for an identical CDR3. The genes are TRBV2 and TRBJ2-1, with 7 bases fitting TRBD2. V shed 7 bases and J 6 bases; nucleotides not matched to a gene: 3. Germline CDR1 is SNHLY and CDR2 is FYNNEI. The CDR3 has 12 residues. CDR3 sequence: CASMGGGNEQFF. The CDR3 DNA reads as TGTGCCAGCATGGGGGGGGGCAATGAGCAGTTCTTC.

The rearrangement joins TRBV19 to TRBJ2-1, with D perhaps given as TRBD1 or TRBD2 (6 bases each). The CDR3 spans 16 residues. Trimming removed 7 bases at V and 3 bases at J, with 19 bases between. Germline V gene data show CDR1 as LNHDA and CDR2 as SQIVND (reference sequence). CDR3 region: CASTSRGRSGYNEQFF. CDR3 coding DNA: TGTGCCAGTACCTCTCGGGGGCGGTCCGGCTACAATGAGCAGTTCTTC.

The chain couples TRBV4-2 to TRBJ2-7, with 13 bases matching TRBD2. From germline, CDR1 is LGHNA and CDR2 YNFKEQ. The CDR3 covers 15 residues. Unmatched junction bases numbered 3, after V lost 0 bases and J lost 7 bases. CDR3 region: CASSQDRTSGREQYF. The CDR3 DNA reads TGTGCCAGCAGCCAAGATAGGACTAGCGGGAGAGAGCAGTACTTC.

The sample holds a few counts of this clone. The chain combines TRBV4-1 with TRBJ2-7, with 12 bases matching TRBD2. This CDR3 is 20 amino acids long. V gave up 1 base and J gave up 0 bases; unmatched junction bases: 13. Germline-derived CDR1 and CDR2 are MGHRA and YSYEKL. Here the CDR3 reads CASSQGAGLAGPFSSYEQYF. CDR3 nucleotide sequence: TGCGCCAGCAGCCAAGGGGCAGGACTAGCGGGGCCCTTTAGCTCCTACGAGCAGTACTTC.

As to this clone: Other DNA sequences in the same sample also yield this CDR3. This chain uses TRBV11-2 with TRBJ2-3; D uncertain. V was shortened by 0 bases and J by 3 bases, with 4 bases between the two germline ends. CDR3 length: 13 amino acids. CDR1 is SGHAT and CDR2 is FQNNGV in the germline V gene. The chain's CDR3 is CASSLDLTDTQYF. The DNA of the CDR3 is TGTGCCAGCAGCTTAGATCTGACAGATACGCAGTATTTT.

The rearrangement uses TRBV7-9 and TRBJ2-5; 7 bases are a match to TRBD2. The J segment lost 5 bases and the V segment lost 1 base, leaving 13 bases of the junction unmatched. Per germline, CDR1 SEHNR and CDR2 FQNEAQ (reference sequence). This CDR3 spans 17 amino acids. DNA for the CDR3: TGTGCCAGCAGCTTAGGTCGGGTAGCGGGCTTGGGGGAGACCCAGTACTTC. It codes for CASSLGRVAGLGETQYF.

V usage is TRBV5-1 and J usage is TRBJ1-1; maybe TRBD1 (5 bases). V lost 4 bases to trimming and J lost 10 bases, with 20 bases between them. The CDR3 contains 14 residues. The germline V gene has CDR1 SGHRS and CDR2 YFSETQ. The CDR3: CASSALEAAGGAFF. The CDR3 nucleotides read TGCGCCAGCAGCGCTCTTGAGGCCGCCGGGGGAGCTTTCTTT. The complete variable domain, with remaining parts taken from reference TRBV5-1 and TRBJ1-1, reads KAGVTQTPRYLIKTRGQQVTLSCSPISGHRSVSWYQQTPGQGLQFLFEYFSETQRNKGNFPGRFSGRQFSNSRSEMNVSTLELGDSALYLCASSALEAAGGAFFGQGTRLTVV.

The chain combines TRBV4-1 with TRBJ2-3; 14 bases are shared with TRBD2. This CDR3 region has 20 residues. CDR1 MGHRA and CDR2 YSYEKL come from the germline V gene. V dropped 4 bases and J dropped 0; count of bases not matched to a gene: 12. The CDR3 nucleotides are TGCGCCAGCAGCCGAAGACTAGCGGGAGGGTCCGACCGTAGCACAGATACGCAGTATTTT. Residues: CASSRRLAGGSDRSTDTQYF.

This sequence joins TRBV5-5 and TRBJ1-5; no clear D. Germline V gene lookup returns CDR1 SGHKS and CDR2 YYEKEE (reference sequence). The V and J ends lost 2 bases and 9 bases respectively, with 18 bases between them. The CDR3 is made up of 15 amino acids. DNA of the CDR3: TGTGCCAGCAGCTTTGAGTACGGCGGGGTTGGGCCCCAGCATTTT. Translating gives CASSFEYGGVGPQHF.

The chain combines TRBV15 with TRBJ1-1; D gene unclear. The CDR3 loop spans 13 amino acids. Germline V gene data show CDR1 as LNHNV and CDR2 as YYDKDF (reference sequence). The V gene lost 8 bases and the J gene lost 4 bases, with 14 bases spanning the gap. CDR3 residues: CATAPQVGTEAFF. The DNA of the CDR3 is TGTGCCACCGCACCGCAAGTGGGCACTGAAGCTTTCTTT.

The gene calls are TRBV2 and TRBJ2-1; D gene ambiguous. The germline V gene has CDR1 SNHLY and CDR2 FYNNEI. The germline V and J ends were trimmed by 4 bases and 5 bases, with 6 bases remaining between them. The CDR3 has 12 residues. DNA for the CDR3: TGTGCCAGCAGTGGCAGCCACAATGAGCAGTTCTTC. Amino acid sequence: CASSGSHNEQFF.

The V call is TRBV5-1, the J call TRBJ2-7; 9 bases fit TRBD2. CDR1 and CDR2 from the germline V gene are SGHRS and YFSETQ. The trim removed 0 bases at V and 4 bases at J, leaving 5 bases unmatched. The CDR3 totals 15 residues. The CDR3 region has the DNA TGCGCCAGCAGCTTGGGACTAGCGGAACTATACGAGCAGTACTTC. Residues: CASSLGLAELYEQYF.

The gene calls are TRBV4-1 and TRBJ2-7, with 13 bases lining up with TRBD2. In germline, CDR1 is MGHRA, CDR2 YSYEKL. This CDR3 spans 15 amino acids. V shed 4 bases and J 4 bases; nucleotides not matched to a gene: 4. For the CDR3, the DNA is TGCGCCAGCAGCCGACTAGCGGGAGGACCTTACGAGCAGTACTTC. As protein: CASSRLAGGPYEQYF.

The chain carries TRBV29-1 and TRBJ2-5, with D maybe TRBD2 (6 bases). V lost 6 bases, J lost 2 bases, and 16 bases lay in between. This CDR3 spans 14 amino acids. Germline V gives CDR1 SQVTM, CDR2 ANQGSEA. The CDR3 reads CSVGARLVQETQYF. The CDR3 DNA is TGCAGCGTCGGAGCCCGACTAGTTCAAGAGACCCAGTACTTC.